Included here is one T cell receptor (beta chain) sequence, with context. V was pared by 5 bases and J by 0 bases, with 17 bases between. Germline lookup yields CDR1 DFQATT and CDR2 SNEGSKA (reference sequence). The CDR3 length is 15 residues. These data originate in a study of regulatory T cells in long-lasting Graves disease. Study details: Graves' cases, newly diagnosed, had used antithyroid drugs under 3 months.

Described time point: newly diagnosed GD, antithyroid drugs for less than 3 months. Generation of the TCR library employed RNA extracted from PBMCs. For TCR beta, libraries came from iRepertoire HTBI primers and Arm-PCR of CDR3 regions. TCRdb reprocessed the multiplex PCR reads with MiXCR, giving one entry per CDR3 protein. The table lists around 420,000 distinct CDR3 sequences, over 12% of them singletons. The same sample was also studied in work on T cells in Graves' hyperthyroidism and ophthalmopathy. That source notes: Absence of ophthalmopathy progression within 18 months defined stable Graves' hyperthyroidism. A set of HTBI primers served as the primers for a first-round RT-PCR of the TCR CDR3. Ophthalmopathy, which appeared later, was predicted by the model a median around 6 months before onset.

Here the sequenced sample was peripheral blood mononuclear cells (PBMCs), taken at new diagnosis, from a patient treated with antithyroid drugs. V is TRBV20-1 and J is TRBJ2-7, with D perhaps TRBD1 (6 bases). The sequence was obtained from a woman aged 40 to 50 with Graves disease. CDR3 coding DNA: TGCAGTGCTCCTCTGGGGGCAGGGAGCTCCTACGAGCAGTACTTC. As protein: CSAPLGAGSSYEQYF.